The 8 T cell receptor beta chains below were found in one sample sequenced in a study of blood T cell repertoires in COVID-19. Some clones are missing from TCRdb's copy, which holds only in-frame ones; the method was immunoSEQ multiplex PCR. The sample contains more than 150,000 clones, just under 90% of which appear only once. Sequencing was performed on peripheral blood. The receptors originated from a woman in her late teens or twenties who had recovered from COVID-19.

The V and J genes are TRBV11-2 and TRBJ2-7, with 8 positions matching TRBD2. Germline V gives CDR1 SGHAT, CDR2 FQNNGV. This CDR3 is built from 15 residues. Losses at the gene ends were 0 bases for V and 2 bases for J; bases not matched to a gene: 3. The CDR3 here is CASSLDLAGTYEQYV. CDR3 sequence (DNA): TGTGCCAGCAGCTTAGACCTAGCGGGTACCTACGAGCAGTACGTC.

V usage is TRBV2 and J usage is TRBJ2-1, with 8 bases matching TRBD2. The germline V gene encodes CDR1 SNHLY and CDR2 FYNNEI. The V gene end was trimmed by 7 bases and the J gene end by 0 bases; junction bases not matched to a gene: 5. The CDR3 contains 15 residues. The CDR3 DNA reads TGTGCCAGCACTGTGAGCGGGGGCTCCTACAATGAGCAGTTCTTC. This sequence encodes CASTVSGGSYNEQFF.

For this clone: A read error may be the cause here, since a much bigger clone is one base away. The chain uses TRBV6-4 and TRBJ2-3; 10 positions match TRBD1. Germline CDR1 and CDR2: MRHNA and SNTAGT. The CDR3 length is 15 residues. V shed 4 bases, J shed 1 base, and the junction held 2 bases outside the gene matches. In DNA, the CDR3 is TGTGCCAGCAGTGCCGGGACAGGGGGCACAGATACGCAGTATTTT. It specifies CASSAGTGGTDTQYF.

J is TRBJ2-7 and V is TRBV9, with TRBD2 as a possible D gene (7 bases). The CDR3 runs 16 residues. V lost 4 bases and J lost 0, with 17 bases in between. The germline V gene encodes CDR1 SGDLS and CDR2 YYNGEE. CDR3 in amino acids: CASSSNGGAGSYEQYF. Written as DNA, the CDR3 is TGTGCCAGCAGCTCCAATGGGGGGGCGGGCTCCTACGAGCAGTACTTC.

The chain couples TRBV6-4 to TRBJ2-1; 7 bases fit TRBD1. Germline CDR1 MRHNA, CDR2 SNTAGT. V shed 3 bases and J 8 bases; nucleotides not matched to a gene: 10. CDR3 length: 15 residues. The DNA for the CDR3 is TGTGCCAGCAGTGAAGGGTCAGGGGGTAGCGATGAGCAGTTCTTC. Translating it yields CASSEGSGGSDEQFF.

The chain recombines TRBV6-4 with TRBJ2-1, with 8 bases lining up with TRBD2. CDR3 length: 16 residues. The ends lost 2 bases at V and 3 bases at J; junction bases unmatched: 6. The germline V gene encodes CDR1 MRHNA and CDR2 SNTAGT. CDR3 in DNA: TGTGCCAGCAGTGACCGGACTAGCCGCTTCTACAATGAGCAGTTCTTC. It codes for CASSDRTSRFYNEQFF.

The genes are TRBV19 and TRBJ1-5, with a tentative D call TRBD1 (5 bases). The CDR3 extends over 14 amino acids. Germline CDR1 reads LNHDA; CDR2 reads SQIVND (reference sequence). Trimming removed 7 bases from V and 7 bases from J, with 17 bases in between. CDR3: CASTIGGGGQPQHF. The CDR3 region has the DNA TGTGCCAGTACCATTGGGGGGGGTGGGCAGCCCCAGCATTTT. The full variable domain, its missing parts supplied by reference TRBV19 and TRBJ1-5, is DGGITQSPKYLFRKEGQNVTLSCEQNLNHDAMYWYRQDPGQGLRLIYYSQIVNDFQKGDIAEGYSVSREKKESFPLTVTSAQKNPTAFYLCASTIGGGGQPQHFGDGTRLSIL.

This chain joins TRBV4-3 and TRBJ1-1; D possibly corresponds to TRBD1 (6 bases). V dropped 0 bases and J dropped 3 bases, with 11 bases sitting between them. The CDR3 sequence is 15 residues long. Germline V gives CDR1 LGHNA, CDR2 YSLEER. For the CDR3, the DNA is TGCGCCAGCAGCCAAGATAGGCAGGGGTACACTGAAGCTTTCTTT. It translates to CASSQDRQGYTEAFF.